The 13 T cell receptor beta chains in this list originate from one sample, sequenced in a study of OX40 agonist ivuxolimab in advanced cancers. Assay: immunoSEQ multiplex PCR; the TCRdb copy retains only in-frame clones and omits some. The sample has around 60,000 clones; 75% to 85% are singletons. Sequencing was performed on CD4+ or CD8+ T cells sorted from blood, taken in a trial of the OX40 agonist ivuxolimab. The source of these receptors is an adult with an advanced solid tumor such as melanoma, head and neck, liver or kidney cancer.

This rearrangement joins TRBV5-4 to TRBJ2-7; TRBD2 agrees at 10 bases. Germline trimming cut 4 bases from V and 2 bases from J; bases unmatched to any gene: 9. The CDR3 consists of 16 residues. In germline, CDR1 is SGHNT, CDR2 YYREEE (reference sequence). CDR3 amino acids: CASSHIGLADTYEQYF. Here the CDR3 DNA reads TGTGCCAGCAGCCACATTGGACTAGCGGACACCTACGAGCAGTACTTC.

The gene calls are TRBV5-5 and TRBJ2-5, with D unclear. V dropped 1 base and J dropped 2 bases, with 6 bases sitting between them. The CDR3 contains 13 residues. Per the germline V gene, CDR1 is SGHKS and CDR2 is YYEKEE (reference sequence). CDR3 sequence: CASSLYRQETQYF. In DNA, the CDR3 is TGTGCCAGCAGCTTGTATAGACAAGAGACCCAGTACTTC.

This chain joins TRBV4-1 and TRBJ2-7; D is tentatively TRBD1 or TRBD2 (5 bases each). The CDR3 runs 16 residues. V lost 1 base to trimming and J lost 1 base, with 14 bases between them. Germline V gene data show CDR1 as MGHRA and CDR2 as YSYEKL. The CDR3: CASSQVQGTLSYEQYF. CDR3 sequence (DNA): TGCGCCAGCAGCCAAGTCCAAGGGACGTTGTCCTACGAGCAGTACTTC.

This chain connects TRBV11-3 to TRBJ1-1; D unresolved. The CDR3 sequence is 12 residues long. Trimming left V 7 bases short and J 0 bases short, with 6 bases between. Germline V gene data show CDR1 as SGHNT and CDR2 as YENEEA. The CDR3 nucleotides are TGTGCCAGCACCTATATGAACACTGAAGCTTTCTTT. Translating gives CASTYMNTEAFF.

V is TRBV2 and J is TRBJ1-2, with D possibly matching TRBD1 (6 bases). With 4 bases removed from V and 4 bases from J, the gap between germline ends came to 16 bases. Germline loops: CDR1 SNHLY, CDR2 FYNNEI. This CDR3 spans 15 amino acids. CDR3 nucleotides: TGTGCCAGCAGTGGACAGGACTCGACGGCCTATGGCTACACCTTC. Protein sequence: CASSGQDSTAYGYTF.

The chain combines TRBV7-2 with TRBJ2-7, with TRBD2 identical over 14 bases. The CDR3 has 15 amino acids. V trimming: 4 bases; J trimming: 8 bases; junction bases outside the gene matches: 7. Germline V gene data show CDR1 as SGHTA and CDR2 as FQGNSA. The CDR3 loop reads CASSSEGLAGEQQYF. CDR3 nucleotide sequence: TGTGCCAGCAGCTCAGAGGGACTAGCGGGAGAACAGCAGTACTTC. Full variable domain (remainder filled in from reference TRBV7-2 and TRBJ2-7): GAGVSQSPSNKVTEKGKDVELRCDPISGHTALYWYRQSLGQGLEFLIYFQGNSAPDKSGLPSDRFSAERTGGSVSTLTIQRTQQEDSAVYLCASSSEGLAGEQQYFGPGTRLTVT.

The CDR3 protein is CASRGAGTNTIYF. DNA of the CDR3: TGTGCCAGCCGCGGGGCAGGGACGAACACCATATATTTT. V usage is TRBV6-5 and J usage is TRBJ1-3; TRBD1 might be the D (5 bases). Germline CDR1 MNHEY, CDR2 SVGAGI. This CDR3 comprises 13 residues. V dropped 8 bases and J dropped 7 bases, with 15 bases sitting between them.

This clone was observed a few times. The chain couples TRBV21-1 to TRBJ2-7; the D call in the table, TRBD1, was not verified against the DNA. TRBV21-1 constitutes a pseudogene. This CDR3 has 16 amino acids. CDR3 nucleotide sequence: TGTGCCAGCAGCAAAGATCTGGGCACGGTGGCCTACGAGCAGTACTTC. Amino acids: CASSKDLGTVAYEQYF.

V gene TRBV7-2 combines with J gene TRBJ1-4; 10 nucleotides line up with TRBD1. V was clipped by 5 bases and J by 0 bases; unmatched bases: 3. CDR1 SGHTA and CDR2 FQGNSA come from the germline V gene. The CDR3 consists of 16 residues. CDR3 sequence reads: CASSPGTGATNEKLFF. The CDR3 DNA sequence: TGTGCCAGCAGCCCCGGGACAGGGGCAACTAATGAAAAACTGTTTTTT.

This chain uses TRBV19 with TRBJ2-3; TRBD1 agrees at 12 bases. Unmatched junction bases numbered 9, after V lost 4 bases and J lost 4 bases. Germline V gene lookup returns CDR1 LNHDA and CDR2 SQIVND (reference sequence). The CDR3 consists of 17 residues. The CDR3 bases are TGTGCCAGTAGTAATGATCCGGGACAGGGGGCTTCAGATACGCAGTATTTT. Its protein product is CASSNDPGQGASDTQYF. Full variable domain (outside the CDR3, taken from reference TRBV19 and TRBJ2-3): DGGITQSPKYLFRKEGQNVTLSCEQNLNHDAMYWYRQDPGQGLRLIYYSQIVNDFQKGDIAEGYSVSREKKESFPLTVTSAQKNPTAFYLCASSNDPGQGASDTQYFGPGTRLTVL.

This chain joins TRBV30 and TRBJ2-2; D unresolved. The CDR3 spans 13 residues. Germline V gene sequence: CDR1 GTSNPN, CDR2 SVGIG (reference sequence). V was cut by 1 base and J by 6 bases, with 9 bases left in between. In nucleotides, the CDR3 is TGTGCCTGGAGTGGACATGGAGCCGGGGAGCTGTTTTTT. Translation: CAWSGHGAGELFF.

This chain links TRBV9 with TRBJ2-5; TRBD2 aligns across 9 bases. The CDR3 consists of 16 residues. The V and J ends lost 0 bases and 4 bases, in that order; junction bases with no gene match: 7. Germline CDR1 SGDLS, CDR2 YYNGEE. The CDR3 DNA is TGTGCCAGCAGCGTAGGAGGCGGGGGGGCCGGAGAGACCCAGTACTTC. Protein sequence: CASSVGGGGAGETQYF.

This clone was counted between two and nine times. This sequence joins TRBV28 and TRBJ1-4; D ambiguous. This CDR3 contains 13 residues. V was pared by 6 bases and J by 7 bases, with 12 bases between. Germline CDR1 is MDHEN and CDR2 is SYDVKM. The CDR3 nucleotides are TGTGCCAGCAGCTCCTCCGTGCCTGAAAAACTGTTTTTT. Residues: CASSSSVPEKLFF.